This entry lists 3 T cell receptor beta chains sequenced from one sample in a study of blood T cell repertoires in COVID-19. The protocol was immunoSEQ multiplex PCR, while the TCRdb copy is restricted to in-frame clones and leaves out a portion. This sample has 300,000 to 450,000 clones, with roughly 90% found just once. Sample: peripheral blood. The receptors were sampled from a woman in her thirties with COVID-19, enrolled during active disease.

Here the CDR3 reads CASSYGPRETQYF. CDR3 sequence (DNA): TGTGCCAGCAGTTACGGCCCGCGGGAGACCCAGTACTTC. The chain employs TRBV6-5 and TRBJ2-5; unclear D gene. Per germline, CDR1 MNHEY and CDR2 SVGAGI. CDR3 length: 13 residues. Trimming cost V 2 bases and J 5 bases, with 9 bases left between them.

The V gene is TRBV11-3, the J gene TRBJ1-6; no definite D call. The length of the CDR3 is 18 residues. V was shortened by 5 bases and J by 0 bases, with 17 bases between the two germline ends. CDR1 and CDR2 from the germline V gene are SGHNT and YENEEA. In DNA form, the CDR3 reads TGTGCCAGCAGCAAACAGTACCCCTCGAGCTCCTATAATTCACCCCTCCACTTT. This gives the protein CASSKQYPSSSYNSPLHF.

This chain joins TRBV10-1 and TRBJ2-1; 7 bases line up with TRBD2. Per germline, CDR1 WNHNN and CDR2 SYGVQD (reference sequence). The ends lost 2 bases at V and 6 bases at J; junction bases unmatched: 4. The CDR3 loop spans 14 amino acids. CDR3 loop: CASSEGLAVNEQFF. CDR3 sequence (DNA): TGCGCCAGCAGTGAGGGGCTAGCGGTCAATGAGCAGTTCTTC.